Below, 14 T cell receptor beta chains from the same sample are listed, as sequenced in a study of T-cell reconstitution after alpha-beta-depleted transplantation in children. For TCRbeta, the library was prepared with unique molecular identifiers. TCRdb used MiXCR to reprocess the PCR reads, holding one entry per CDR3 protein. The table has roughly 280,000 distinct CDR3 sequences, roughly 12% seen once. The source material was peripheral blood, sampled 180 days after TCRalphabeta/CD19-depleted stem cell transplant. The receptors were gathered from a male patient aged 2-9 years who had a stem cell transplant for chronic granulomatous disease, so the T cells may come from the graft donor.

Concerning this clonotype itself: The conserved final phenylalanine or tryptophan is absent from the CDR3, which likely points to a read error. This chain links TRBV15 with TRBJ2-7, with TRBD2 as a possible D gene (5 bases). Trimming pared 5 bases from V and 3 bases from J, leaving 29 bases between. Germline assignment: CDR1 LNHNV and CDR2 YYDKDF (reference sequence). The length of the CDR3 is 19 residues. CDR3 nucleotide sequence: TGTGCCACCAGCCTTGGCGGGTCTGGTTGGGCTAGCCGGAGCTACGAGCAGTACCTC. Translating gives CATSLGGSGWASRSYEQYL.

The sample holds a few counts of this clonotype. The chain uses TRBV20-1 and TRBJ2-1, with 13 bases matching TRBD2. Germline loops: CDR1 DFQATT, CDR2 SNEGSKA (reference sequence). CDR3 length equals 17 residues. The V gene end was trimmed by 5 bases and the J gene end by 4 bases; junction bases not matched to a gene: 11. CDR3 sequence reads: CSAEGGLAGLGYNEQFF. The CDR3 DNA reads TGCAGTGCTGAGGGGGGACTAGCGGGGCTGGGGTACAATGAGCAGTTCTTC.

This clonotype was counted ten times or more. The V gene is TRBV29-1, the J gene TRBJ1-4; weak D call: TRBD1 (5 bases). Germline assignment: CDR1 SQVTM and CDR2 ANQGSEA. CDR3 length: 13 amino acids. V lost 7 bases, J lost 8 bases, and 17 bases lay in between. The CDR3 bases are TGCAGCGGAAGACAGTCCACTTACGAAAAACTGTTTTTT. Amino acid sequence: CSGRQSTYEKLFF.

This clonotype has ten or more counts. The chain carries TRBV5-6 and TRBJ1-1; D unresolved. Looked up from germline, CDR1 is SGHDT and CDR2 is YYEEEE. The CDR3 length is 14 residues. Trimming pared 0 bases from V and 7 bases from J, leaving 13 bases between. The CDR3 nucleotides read TGTGCCAGCAGCTTGGACGCCGGAGGTGGTGAAGCTTTCTTT. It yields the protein CASSLDAGGGEAFF. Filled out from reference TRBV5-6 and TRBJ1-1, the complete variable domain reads DAGVTQSPTHLIKTRGQQVTLRCSPKSGHDTVSWYQQALGQGPQFIFQYYEEEERQRGNFPDRFSGHQFPNYSSELNVNALLLGDSALYLCASSLDAGGGEAFFGQGTRLTVV.

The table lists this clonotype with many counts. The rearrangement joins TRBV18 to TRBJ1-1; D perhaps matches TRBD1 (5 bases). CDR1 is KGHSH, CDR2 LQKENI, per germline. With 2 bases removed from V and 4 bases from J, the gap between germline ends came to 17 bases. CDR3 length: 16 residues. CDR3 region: CASSPSAKHGGTEAFF. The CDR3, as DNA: TGTGCCAGCTCACCATCCGCTAAACACGGGGGCACTGAAGCTTTCTTT.

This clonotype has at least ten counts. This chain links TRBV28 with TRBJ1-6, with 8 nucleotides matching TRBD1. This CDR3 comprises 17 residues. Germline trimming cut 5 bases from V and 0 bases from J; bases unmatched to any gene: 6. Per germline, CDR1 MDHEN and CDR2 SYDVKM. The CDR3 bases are TGTGCCAGCAGTCCAGGACAGGGTAGCTCCTATAATTCACCCCTCCACTTT. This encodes CASSPGQGSSYNSPLHF.

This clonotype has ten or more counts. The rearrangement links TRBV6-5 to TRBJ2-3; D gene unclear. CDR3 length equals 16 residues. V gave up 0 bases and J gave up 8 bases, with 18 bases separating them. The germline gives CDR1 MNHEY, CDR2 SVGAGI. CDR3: CASSYSTLRGLGTQYF. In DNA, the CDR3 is TGTGCCAGCAGTTACTCGACACTTAGAGGCTTGGGTACGCAGTATTTT.

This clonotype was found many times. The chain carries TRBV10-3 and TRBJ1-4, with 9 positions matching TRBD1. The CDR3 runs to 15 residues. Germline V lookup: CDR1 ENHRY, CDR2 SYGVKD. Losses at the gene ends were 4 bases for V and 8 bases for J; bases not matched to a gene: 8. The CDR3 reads CAISASQGASEKLFF. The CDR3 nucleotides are TGTGCCATCAGTGCCTCACAGGGGGCAAGCGAAAAACTGTTTTTT.

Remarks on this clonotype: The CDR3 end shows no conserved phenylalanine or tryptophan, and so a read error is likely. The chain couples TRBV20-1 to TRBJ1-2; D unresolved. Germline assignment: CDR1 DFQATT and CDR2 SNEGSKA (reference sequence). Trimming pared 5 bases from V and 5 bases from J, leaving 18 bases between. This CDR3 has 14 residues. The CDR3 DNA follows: TGCAGTGCTGACTCCGTTGAGCAGGTTTATGGCTACACCATC. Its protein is CSADSVEQVYGYTI.

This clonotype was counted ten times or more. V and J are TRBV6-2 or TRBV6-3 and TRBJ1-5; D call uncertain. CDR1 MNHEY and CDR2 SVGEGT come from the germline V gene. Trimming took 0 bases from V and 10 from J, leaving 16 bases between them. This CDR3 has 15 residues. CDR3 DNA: TGTGCCAGCAGTTACTCAGTCCCTCCAGGCCAACCCCAGCATTTT. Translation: CASSYSVPPGQPQHF.

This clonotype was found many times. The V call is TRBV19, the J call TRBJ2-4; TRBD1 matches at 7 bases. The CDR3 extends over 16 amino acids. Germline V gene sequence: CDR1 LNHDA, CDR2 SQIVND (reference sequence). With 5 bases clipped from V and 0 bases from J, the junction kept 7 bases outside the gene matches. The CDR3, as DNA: TGTGCCAGTAGTTCCGGGACAGTCGTAGCCAAAAACATTCAGTACTTC. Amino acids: CASSSGTVVAKNIQYF. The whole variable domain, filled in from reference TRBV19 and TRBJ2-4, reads DGGITQSPKYLFRKEGQNVTLSCEQNLNHDAMYWYRQDPGQGLRLIYYSQIVNDFQKGDIAEGYSVSREKKESFPLTVTSAQKNPTAFYLCASSSGTVVAKNIQYFGAGTRLSVL.

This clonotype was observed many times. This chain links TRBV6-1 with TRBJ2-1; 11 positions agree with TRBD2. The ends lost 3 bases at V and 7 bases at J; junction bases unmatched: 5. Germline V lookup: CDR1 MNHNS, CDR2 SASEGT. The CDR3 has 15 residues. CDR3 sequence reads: CASSDLAGGGNEQFF. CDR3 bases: TGTGCCAGCAGTGACCTAGCGGGAGGAGGTAATGAGCAGTTCTTC.

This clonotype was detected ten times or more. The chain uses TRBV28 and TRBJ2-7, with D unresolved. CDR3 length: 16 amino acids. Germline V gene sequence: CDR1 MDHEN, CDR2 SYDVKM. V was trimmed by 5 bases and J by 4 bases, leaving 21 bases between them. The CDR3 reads CASSLEPRTTRYEQYF. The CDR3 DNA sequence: TGTGCCAGCAGTCTAGAACCCCGGACGACGAGGTACGAGCAGTACTTC.

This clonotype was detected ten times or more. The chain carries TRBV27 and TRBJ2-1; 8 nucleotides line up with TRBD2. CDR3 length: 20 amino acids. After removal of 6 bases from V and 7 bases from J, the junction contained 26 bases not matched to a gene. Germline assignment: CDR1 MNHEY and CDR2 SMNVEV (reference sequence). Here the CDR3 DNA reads TGTGCCAGCAGCCGGAAACCCCACGAAGGACCGGGAGGGCCGGGAAATGAGCAGTTCTTC. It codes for CASSRKPHEGPGGPGNEQFF.